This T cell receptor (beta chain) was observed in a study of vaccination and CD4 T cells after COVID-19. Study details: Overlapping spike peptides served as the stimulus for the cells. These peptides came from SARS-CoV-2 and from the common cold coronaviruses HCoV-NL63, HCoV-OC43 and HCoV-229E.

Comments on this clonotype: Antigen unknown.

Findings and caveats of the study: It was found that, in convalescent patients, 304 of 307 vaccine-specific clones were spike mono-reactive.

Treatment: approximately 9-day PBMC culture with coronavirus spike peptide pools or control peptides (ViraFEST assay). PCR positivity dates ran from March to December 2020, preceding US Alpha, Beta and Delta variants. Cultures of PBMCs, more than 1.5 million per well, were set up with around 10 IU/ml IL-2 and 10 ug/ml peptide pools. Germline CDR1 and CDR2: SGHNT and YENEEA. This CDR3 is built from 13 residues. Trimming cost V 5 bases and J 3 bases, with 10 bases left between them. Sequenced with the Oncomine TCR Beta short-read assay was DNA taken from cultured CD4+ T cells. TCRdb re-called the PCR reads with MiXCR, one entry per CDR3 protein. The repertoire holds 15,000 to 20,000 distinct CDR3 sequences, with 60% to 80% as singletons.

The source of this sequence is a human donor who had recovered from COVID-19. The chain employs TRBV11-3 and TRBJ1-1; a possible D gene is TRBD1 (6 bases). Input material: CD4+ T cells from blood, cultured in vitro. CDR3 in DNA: TGTGCCAGCAGCGAACAGGGTTACACTGAAGCTTTCTTT. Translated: CASSEQGYTEAFF.